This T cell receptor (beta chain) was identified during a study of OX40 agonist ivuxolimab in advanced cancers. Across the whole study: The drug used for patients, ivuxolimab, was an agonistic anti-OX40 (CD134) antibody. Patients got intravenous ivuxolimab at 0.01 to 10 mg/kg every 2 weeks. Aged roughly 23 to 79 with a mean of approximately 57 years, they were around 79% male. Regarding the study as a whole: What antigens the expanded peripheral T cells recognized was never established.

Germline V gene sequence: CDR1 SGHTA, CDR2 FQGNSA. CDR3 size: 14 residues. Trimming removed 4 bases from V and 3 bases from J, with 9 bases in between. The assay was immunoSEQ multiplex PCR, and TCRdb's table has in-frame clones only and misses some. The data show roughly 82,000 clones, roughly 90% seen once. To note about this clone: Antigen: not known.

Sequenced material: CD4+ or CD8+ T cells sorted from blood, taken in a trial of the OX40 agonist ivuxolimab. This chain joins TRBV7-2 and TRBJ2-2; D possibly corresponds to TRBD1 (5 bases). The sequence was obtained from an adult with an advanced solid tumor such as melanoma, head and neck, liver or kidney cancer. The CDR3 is CASSYDRYTGELFF. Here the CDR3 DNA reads TGTGCCAGCAGCTATGACAGATACACCGGGGAGCTGTTTTTT.